This T cell receptor (beta chain) is drawn from a study of early T cells in non-severe SARS-CoV-2 infection (dated by TCRdb to the early 2020s). With regard to the full study: Because TCR sequencing relied on bulk RNA taken from unsorted whole blood, pairing of alpha and beta chains was not possible.

The study was a case-control design nested within a healthcare worker cohort in London, UK, with weekly nasopharyngeal swab PCR tests and blood sampling. Healthcare workers were enrolled in the week of the UK lockdown, from 23 to 31 March 2020, and were followed every week for up to roughly 15 weeks. Libraries were built with 5' RACE. The sample was run on a NextSeq 500. In the TCR library protocol, unique molecular identifiers were attached to individual cDNA molecules to correct for PCR bias and sequencing error. Both TCR alpha and beta chains were sequenced, and tight co-correlation was observed between alpha and beta sequence abundances in each sample. The paper's data handling went like this. Decombinator V4 was used to annotate TCR sequences for V gene, J gene and CDR3. Expanded TCRs were defined as changing significantly between any two time points under a Poisson model with p below 0.0001. TCR abundances were normalised to the total number of TCRs sequenced per sample and were expressed as counts per million. VDJdb, accessed 1 November 2021, was searched for CMV, EBV and SARS-CoV-2 annotated TCRs, with TCRs annotated for multiple antigens excluded. TCRdb reprocessing: public reads trimmed at Q25 with fastp, clones called with MiXCR, in-frame beta chains kept. Rows are unified per CDR3 protein, each entry keeping the most common DNA and genes. For this entry, the V and J calls and clone size follow TCRdb and not the study's own pipeline. Present in this sample are 20,000 to 25,000 distinct CDR3 sequences, 4.5% to 5.5% of which were seen just once. The ten largest make up around 10% of the sample.

As regards this clonotype: The antigen this receptor binds is unknown. There are no base qualities to consult, and no much larger clone falls within one base.

Beyond this particular receptor, the publication reports: Matching against VDJdb was skewed toward anti-spike CD8 responses, likely underestimated virus-specific expansions, and missed private and CD4 specificities.

The sample comprised whole blood. This receptor was taken from an adult who was a healthcare worker with PCR-confirmed SARS-CoV-2 infection or an uninfected control (not recorded which).

The DNA is as follows: TGCAGTGCCGCCGCTTCGGTAGCGGGCAACTACAATGAGCAGTTCTTC. This codes for CSAAASVAGNYNEQFF. The chain is assembled from TRBV20-1 and TRBJ2-1; 7 nucleotides in the junction match TRBD2. The CDR3 numbers 16 residues from cysteine through phenylalanine. Kept here is only the CDR3 DNA, which spans 48 bases and is read in frame from base 1. Relative to germline, V is missing 6 bases and J is missing 3 bases, with 14 bases of the junction outside any gene match. Based on the germline V gene (reference sequence), the CDR1 and CDR2 sequences are DFQATT and SNEGSKA.